This is a list of T cell receptor beta chains from one sample in a study of OX40 agonist ivuxolimab in advanced cancers. The method was immunoSEQ multiplex PCR; TCRdb's version includes in-frame clones alone and lacks a portion of them. This table has approximately 87,000 clones, roughly 90% appearing once. The input for sequencing was CD4+ or CD8+ T cells sorted from blood, taken in a trial of the OX40 agonist ivuxolimab. The receptors originated from an adult with an advanced solid tumor such as melanoma, head and neck, liver or kidney cancer. Each CDR3 is given with its conserved first and last residue. The order of the fields is CDR3 length, D gene, clone size, J gene, V gene, CDR3 DNA, CDR3 protein. A D gene is named only where the DNA matches it firmly. Some rows have no size entry. The others give once, few or many, or a class for an expanded clone.

>13|TRBD1|NA|TRBJ1-1|TRBV27
TGTGCCAGCAGTACAGGGGGCGTCACTGAAGCTTTCTTT
CASSTGGVTEAFF
>19|NA|NA|TRBJ2-1|TRBV4-2
TGTGCCAGCAGCCAAGATTTAGACTACTTGACGAGCTCCTACAATGAGCAGTTCTTC
CASSQDLDYLTSSYNEQFF
>15|NA|NA|TRBJ1-2|TRBV12-5
TGTGCTAGTGGTTTGGTAGAGGACTGGGGTAATGGCTACACCTTC
CASGLVEDWGNGYTF
>14|NA|few|TRBJ1-5|TRBV7-9
TGTGCCAGCAGCTATGGGGGGGTCAATCAGCCCCAGCATTTT
CASSYGGVNQPQHF
>16|TRBD2|NA|TRBJ2-2|TRBV4-1
TGCGCCAGCAGCCATCTCGGGGGGGCCCTTACCGGGGAGCTGTTTTTT
CASSHLGGALTGELFF
>12|NA|NA|TRBJ1-1|TRBV29-1
TGCAGCGTGCCCGGGGTGAACACTGAAGCTTTCTTT
CSVPGVNTEAFF
>15|TRBD1|NA|TRBJ1-2|TRBV13
TGTGCCAGCAGCTTACGGACAGGGGGGGGTTATGGCTACACCTTC
CASSLRTGGGYGYTF
>14|NA|NA|TRBJ2-7|TRBV6-5
TGTGCCAGCAGTGACAGGATGGAGGCCTACGAGCAGTACTTC
CASSDRMEAYEQYF
>14|NA|NA|TRBJ1-4|TRBV6-5
TGTGCCAGCAGTTTGGGACCCCTCGCTGAAAAACTGTTTTTT
CASSLGPLAEKLFF
>16|TRBD1|NA|TRBJ1-1|TRBV27
TGTGCCAGCAGCCGCCGGGACAGGGTGGGGAACACTGAAGCTTTCTTT
CASSRRDRVGNTEAFF
>14|NA|once|TRBJ2-3|TRBV6-5
TGTGCCAGCAGTTACGGGGGGCTGACAGATACGCAGTATTTT
CASSYGGLTDTQYF
>12|NA|NA|TRBJ2-1|TRBV2
TGTGCCAGACTGACAGAGGGCGATGAGCAGTTCTTC
CARLTEGDEQFF
>11|NA|NA|TRBJ1-2|TRBV27
TGTGCCAGCAGGGGGGGCTATGGCTACACCTTC
CASRGGYGYTF
>15|TRBD1|NA|TRBJ1-2|TRBV4-1
TGCGCCAGCAGCCAAGATAGGGGGACAGTCTATGGCTACACCTTC
CASSQDRGTVYGYTF
>13|NA|NA|TRBJ1-1|TRBV10-1
TGCGCCAGCAGTATCGGTGTGAACACTGAAGCTTTCTTT
CASSIGVNTEAFF
>16|TRBD1|NA|TRBJ1-2|TRBV5-1
TGCGCCAGCAGCTTGCCTCGACAGGGGGCTCACTATGGCTACACCTTC
CASSLPRQGAHYGYTF
>13|NA|NA|TRBJ1-2|TRBV29-1
TGCAGCTCAGCCGGGCTCACTAACTATGGCTACACCTTC
CSSAGLTNYGYTF
>15|TRBD2|once|TRBJ2-7|TRBV4-1
TGCGCCAGCAGCCAAGAAGAAGGGGTAGCGGGCGAGCAGTACTTC
CASSQEEGVAGEQYF
>15|NA|once|TRBJ1-2|TRBV5-3
TGTGCCAGAGCCTCGGGACTAGTGGCGAACTATGGCTACACCTTC
CARASGLVANYGYTF
>18|NA|NA|TRBJ1-3|TRBV5-5
TGTGCCAGCAGCTTCGATTACACGGGACGGTACTCTGGAAACACCATATATTTT
CASSFDYTGRYSGNTIYF
>15|NA|NA|TRBJ2-7|TRBV6-5
TGTGCCAGCAGGGGACCTACGGCCTACCCATCCGAGCAGTACTTC
CASRGPTAYPSEQYF
>14|NA|NA|TRBJ1-6|TRBV6-5
TGTGCCAGCAGTCTTGGGACCGGGGCCAGACCCCTCCACTTT
CASSLGTGARPLHF
>15|NA|NA|TRBJ1-1|TRBV14
TGTGCCAGCAGCCAAGGATTGGGGCGGGTCACTGAAGCTTTCTTT
CASSQGLGRVTEAFF
>15|NA|once|TRBJ1-1|TRBV14
TGTGCCAGCAGTCAGATGGGGGCCGACGGTTTTGAAGCTTTCTTT
CASSQMGADGFEAFF
>15|NA|NA|TRBJ2-1|TRBV6-5
TGTGCCAGCAGTACGGGAAATAGCGCGTACAATGAGCAGTTCTTC
CASSTGNSAYNEQFF
>13|NA|NA|TRBJ2-1|TRBV9
TGTGCCAGCAGCCCCCATTCTATGGATGAGCAGTTCTTC
CASSPHSMDEQFF
>12|NA|NA|TRBJ2-3|TRBV7-8
TGTGCCAGCAGCGTGGGGGGAGATACGCAGTATTTT
CASSVGGDTQYF
>15|NA|NA|TRBJ2-1|TRBV6-5
TGTGCCAGCAGGGATCCGGGACCAACCTACAATGAGCAGTTCTTC
CASRDPGPTYNEQFF
>14|NA|NA|TRBJ1-5|TRBV30
TGTGCCTGGAGTGTAGGTGTTCTCAATCAGCCCCAGCATTTT
CAWSVGVLNQPQHF
>13|NA|NA|TRBJ2-4|TRBV25-1
TGTGCCAGCAGTGACGGCGGGGAAAACATTCAGTACTTC
CASSDGGENIQYF
>14|NA|NA|TRBJ2-7|TRBV2
TGTGCCAGCAGTGGCGTAGGGATACCCTACGAGCAGTACTTC
CASSGVGIPYEQYF
>16|NA|NA|TRBJ2-5|TRBV5-6
TGTGCCAGCAGCTTGGGCAGGGGGGGCTTCCAAGAGACCCAGTACTTC
CASSLGRGGFQETQYF
>14|NA|NA|TRBJ2-7|TRBV30
TGTGCCTCCACTAAACCAGAAAGCTCCTACGAGCAGTACTTC
CASTKPESSYEQYF
>14|TRBD1|NA|TRBJ1-6|TRBV28
TGTGCCAGCAGAACGGACAGGGAGGACTCACCCCTCCACTTT
CASRTDREDSPLHF
>15|TRBD2|NA|TRBJ2-5|TRBV11-2
TGTGCCAGCAGCGGGACTAGCGGGAGGATGGAGACCCAGTACTTC
CASSGTSGRMETQYF
>14|NA|NA|TRBJ2-1|TRBV28
TGTGCCAGCGGAACACGGGCCCAGTTCGATGAGCAGTTCTTC
CASGTRAQFDEQFF
>15|TRBD2|NA|TRBJ2-5|TRBV6-5
TGTGCCAGCTCCCTTAGCGGGGGGGCGAAAGAGACCCAGTACTTC
CASSLSGGAKETQYF
>15|TRBD1|NA|TRBJ1-6|TRBV7-2
TGTGCCAGCAGAAGAAACAGGGGACCGAATTCACCCCTCCACTTT
CASRRNRGPNSPLHF
>15|NA|NA|TRBJ1-1|TRBV5-4
TGTGCCAGCAGCTTGGGAGGGGCCGTGAACACTGAAGCTTTCTTT
CASSLGGAVNTEAFF
>16|TRBD1|NA|TRBJ2-7|TRBV4-3
TGCGCCAGCAGCCAAGAGGGACAGGGAGGTTCCTACGAGCAGTACTTC
CASSQEGQGGSYEQYF
>13|NA|NA|TRBJ2-5|TRBV7-6
TGTGCCAGCAGCTTGGTAGGGGGTGAGACCCAGTACTTC
CASSLVGGETQYF